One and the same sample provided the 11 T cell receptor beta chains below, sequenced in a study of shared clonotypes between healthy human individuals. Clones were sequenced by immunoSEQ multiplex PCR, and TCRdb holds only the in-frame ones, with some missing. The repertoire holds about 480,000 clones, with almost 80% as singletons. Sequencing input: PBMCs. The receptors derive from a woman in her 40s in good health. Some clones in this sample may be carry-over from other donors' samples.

The CDR3 nucleotides read TGTGCCAGCAGCCTTGACGGGAACTATGGCTACACCTTC. Encoded protein: CASSLDGNYGYTF. V and J are TRBV28 and TRBJ1-2; no firm D call. The CDR3 runs to 13 residues. The V end lost 6 bases, the J end lost 2 bases, and 10 bases lay between the germline ends. Germline V lookup: CDR1 MDHEN, CDR2 SYDVKM.

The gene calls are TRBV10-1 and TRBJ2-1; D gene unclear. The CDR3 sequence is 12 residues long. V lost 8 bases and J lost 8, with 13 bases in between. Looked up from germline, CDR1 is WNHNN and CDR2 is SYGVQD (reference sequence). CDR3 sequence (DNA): TGCGCCAGCGGGCCCGGGTTGGATGAGCAGTTCTTC. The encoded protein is CASGPGLDEQFF.

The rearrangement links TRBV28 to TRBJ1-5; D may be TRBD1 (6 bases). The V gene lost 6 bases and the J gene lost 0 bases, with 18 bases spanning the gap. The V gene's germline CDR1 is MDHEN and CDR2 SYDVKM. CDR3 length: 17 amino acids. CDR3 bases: TGTGCCAGCAGCAAGGACAGCGTCGCCTATAGCAATCAGCCCCAGCATTTT. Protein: CASSKDSVAYSNQPQHF.

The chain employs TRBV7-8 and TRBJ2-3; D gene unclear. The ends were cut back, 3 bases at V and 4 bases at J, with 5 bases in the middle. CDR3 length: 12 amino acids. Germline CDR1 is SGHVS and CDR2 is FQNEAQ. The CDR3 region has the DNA TGTGCCAGCAGCTTTACGTCAGATACGCAGTATTTT. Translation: CASSFTSDTQYF.

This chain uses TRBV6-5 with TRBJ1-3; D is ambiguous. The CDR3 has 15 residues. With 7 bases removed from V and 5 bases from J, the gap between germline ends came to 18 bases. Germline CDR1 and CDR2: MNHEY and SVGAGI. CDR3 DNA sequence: TGTGCCAGCATCCAGTCGAGGACGTCAAGAAACACCATATATTTT. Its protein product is CASIQSRTSRNTIYF.

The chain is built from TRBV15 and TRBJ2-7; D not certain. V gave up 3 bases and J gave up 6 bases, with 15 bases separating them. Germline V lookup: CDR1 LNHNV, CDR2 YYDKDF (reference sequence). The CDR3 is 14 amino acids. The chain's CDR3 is CATSRATTISEQYF. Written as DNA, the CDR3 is TGTGCCACCAGCAGGGCGACCACCATCAGCGAGCAGTACTTC.

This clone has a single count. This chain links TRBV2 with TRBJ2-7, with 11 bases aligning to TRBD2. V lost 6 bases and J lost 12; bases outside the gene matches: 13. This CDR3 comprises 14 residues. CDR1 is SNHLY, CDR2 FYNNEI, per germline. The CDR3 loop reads CASRDSGTSGTGYF. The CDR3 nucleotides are TGTGCCAGCAGGGACTCCGGGACTAGCGGTACGGGGTACTTC.

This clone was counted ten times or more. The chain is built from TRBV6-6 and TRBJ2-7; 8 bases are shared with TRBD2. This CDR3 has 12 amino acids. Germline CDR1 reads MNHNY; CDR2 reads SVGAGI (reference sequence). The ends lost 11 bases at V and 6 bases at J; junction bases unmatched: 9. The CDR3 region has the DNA TGTGCCGCCAGCGGGAGAGGCCTCGAGCAGTACTTC. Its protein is CAASGRGLEQYF.

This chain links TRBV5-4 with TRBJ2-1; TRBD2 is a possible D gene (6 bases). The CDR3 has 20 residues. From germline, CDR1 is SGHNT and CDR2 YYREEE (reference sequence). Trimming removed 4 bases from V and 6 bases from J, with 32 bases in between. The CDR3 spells CASSAGTLNHLLIRVNEQFF. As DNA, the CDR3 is TGTGCCAGCAGCGCCGGGACTCTCAACCACCTTCTAATCCGGGTCAATGAGCAGTTCTTC.

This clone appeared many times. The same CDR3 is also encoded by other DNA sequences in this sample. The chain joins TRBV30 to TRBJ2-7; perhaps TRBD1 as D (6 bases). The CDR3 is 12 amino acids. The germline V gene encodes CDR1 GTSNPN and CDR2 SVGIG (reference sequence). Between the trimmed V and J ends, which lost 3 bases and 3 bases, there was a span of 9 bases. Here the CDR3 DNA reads TGTGCCTGGAGCCAACAGGGCTACGAGCAGTACTTC. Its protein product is CAWSQQGYEQYF.

The CDR3 nucleotides are TGTGCCAGCAGTACCAATTTCGTCTCCTACAATGAGCAGTTCTTC. This sequence encodes CASSTNFVSYNEQFF. The chain is built from TRBV6-5 and TRBJ2-1; no definite D call. The CDR3 loop spans 15 amino acids. CDR1 is MNHEY and CDR2 is SVGAGI in the germline V gene. Trimming shortened V by 5 bases and J by 0 bases, and 11 bases separated the two germline ends.